A selection of T cell receptor beta chains follows, all from one sample in a study of blood T cell repertoires in COVID-19. Generated by immunoSEQ multiplex PCR, the TCRdb table keeps only in-frame clones and is missing some. The sample consists of some 220,000 clones, 75% to 85% of them appearing once. Sequences were obtained from peripheral blood. The receptors come from a human donor in a cohort sampled during active COVID-19. The CDR3 runs from the conserved cysteine through the conserved F or W. A D gene is named only where the DNA matches it firmly. Some rows have no size entry. The others give once, few or many, or a class for an expanded clone.

size	V	J	D	CDR3	DNA
-	TRBV30	TRBJ1-2	TRBD1	CASTTGGWDGYTF	TGTGCCTCTACGACAGGGGGGTGGGATGGCTACACCTTC
-	TRBV5-4	TRBJ2-3	TRBD2	CASSLAGPTDTQYF	TGTGCCAGCAGCTTAGCGGGACCCACAGATACGCAGTATTTT
-	TRBV28	TRBJ2-4	TRBD1	CASSTPQGRMNIQYF	TGTGCCAGCAGTACCCCACAGGGGCGTATGAACATTCAGTACTTC
-	TRBV11-2	TRBJ1-2	-	CASSSGETRNYGYTF	TGTGCCAGCAGCTCTGGGGAGACAAGAAACTATGGCTACACCTTC
once	TRBV11-3	TRBJ2-1	-	CASSPGVSYNEQFF	TGTGCCAGCAGCCCGGGGGTCTCCTACAATGAGCAGTTCTTC
-	TRBV7-2	TRBJ2-7	TRBD1	CASSLGEQGFYEQYF	TGTGCCAGCAGCTTAGGAGAACAGGGGTTTTACGAGCAGTACTTC
-	TRBV19	TRBJ2-1	-	CASSPAGWENEQFF	TGTGCCAGTAGTCCGGCAGGGTGGGAAAATGAGCAGTTCTTC
few	TRBV5-1	TRBJ2-7	-	CASSLASEYEQYF	TGCGCCAGCAGCTTGGCTAGCGAATACGAGCAGTACTTC
-	TRBV5-1	TRBJ2-7	TRBD1	CASSLVDRAVEQYF	TGCGCCAGCAGCTTGGTTGACAGGGCGGTCGAGCAGTACTTC
once	TRBV24-1	TRBJ2-3	TRBD2	CATSATRLAGLSTDTQYF	TGTGCCACCAGTGCCACAAGACTAGCGGGGCTTAGCACAGATACGCAGTATTTT
-	TRBV4-2	TRBJ2-7	TRBD2	CASSQVLADIGEQYF	TGTGCCAGCAGCCAAGTACTAGCGGATATCGGGGAGCAGTACTTC
-	TRBV12-3/TRBV12-4	TRBJ2-2	-	CASSLRGTGELFF	TGTGCCAGCAGTTTAAGGGGGACCGGGGAGCTGTTTTTT
few	TRBV27	TRBJ2-2	-	CASHMGAAAGELFF	TGTGCCTCACATATGGGGGCTGCGGCCGGGGAGCTGTTTTTT
once	TRBV11-3	TRBJ2-2	-	CASSKDRNTGELFF	TGTGCCAGCAGCAAGGACAGAAACACCGGGGAGCTGTTTTTT
-	TRBV5-4	TRBJ2-7	-	CASSLGGGAAYEQYF	TGTGCCAGCAGCCTCGGTGGGGGGGCCGCCTACGAGCAGTACTTC
-	TRBV19	TRBJ1-5	-	CASSIGMAGYQPQHF	TGTGCCAGTAGTATAGGTATGGCAGGGTATCAGCCCCAGCATTTT
-	TRBV6-5	TRBJ1-1	TRBD1	CASGQGATEAFF	TGTGCCAGCGGACAGGGGGCCACTGAAGCTTTCTTT
few	TRBV19	TRBJ1-2	TRBD1	CASNQMDRGFANYGYTF	TGTGCCAGTAACCAAATGGACAGGGGGTTCGCTAACTATGGCTACACCTTC
-	TRBV2	TRBJ1-2	-	CASSERQQHYGYTF	TGTGCCAGCAGTGAACGACAGCAACACTATGGCTACACCTTC
-	TRBV3-1/TRBV3-2	TRBJ2-2	TRBD1	CASSPRTGGVTGELFF	TGTGCCAGCAGCCCCCGGACAGGGGGTGTCACCGGGGAGCTGTTTTTT
-	TRBV5-1	TRBJ2-7	-	CASSLGSGGNEQYF	TGCGCCAGCAGCTTGGGTTCCGGAGGGAATGAGCAGTACTTC
once	TRBV19	TRBJ1-5	-	CASSLTGSNQPQHF	TGTGCCAGTAGTCTCACAGGTAGCAATCAGCCCCAGCATTTT
-	TRBV5-6	TRBJ2-3	-	CASSFIDKDTDTQYF	TGTGCCAGCAGCTTCATTGACAAAGACACAGATACGCAGTATTTT
once	TRBV5-8	TRBJ1-4	-	CASSLLPGVGEKLFF	TGTGCCAGCAGCTTGCTACCGGGGGTGGGTGAAAAACTGTTTTTT
-	TRBV19	TRBJ2-2	TRBD1	CASWTGTGYSSGELFF	TGTGCCAGTTGGACCGGGACAGGGTATTCATCCGGGGAGCTGTTTTTT
-	TRBV9	TRBJ1-5	TRBD1	CASSGGQGGVDQPQHF	TGTGCCAGCAGCGGAGGACAGGGGGGAGTCGATCAGCCCCAGCATTTT
-	TRBV10-3	TRBJ1-1	-	CAISGGIVDTEAFF	TGTGCCATCAGTGGAGGGATTGTAGACACTGAAGCTTTCTTT
few	TRBV19	TRBJ1-5	-	CASSIRGYDQPQHF	TGTGCCAGTAGTATACGAGGGTACGATCAGCCCCAGCATTTT
-	TRBV7-8	TRBJ1-3	-	CASSPRETENTIYF	TGTGCCAGCAGTCCCCGGGAAACGGAAAACACCATATATTTT
-	TRBV12-5	TRBJ1-6	TRBD1	CASGADRGSYNSPLHF	TGTGCTAGTGGTGCTGACAGGGGTTCCTATAATTCACCCCTCCACTTT
-	TRBV18	TRBJ1-1	TRBD1	CASSQDRVNTEAFF	TGTGCCAGCTCCCAGGACAGGGTGAACACTGAAGCTTTCTTT
-	TRBV5-4	TRBJ2-7	-	CASSQGQPYEQYF	TGTGCCAGCAGCCAAGGACAACCCTACGAGCAGTACTTC
-	TRBV5-1	TRBJ2-7	TRBD1	CASSTGQESEQYF	TGCGCCAGCAGCACAGGACAGGAGAGCGAGCAGTACTTC
-	TRBV28	TRBJ1-1	-	CASSLLENTEAFF	TGTGCCAGCAGTTTATTAGAGAACACTGAAGCTTTCTTT
-	TRBV27	TRBJ2-1	-	CASRRSGSLGDNEQFF	TGTGCCAGCAGGAGATCCGGGTCCTTGGGAGACAATGAGCAGTTCTTC
once	TRBV30	TRBJ2-1	TRBD2	CAWTRTSGGRVF	TGTGCCTGGACCAGGACTAGCGGGGGGCGAGTCTTC
-	TRBV5-4	TRBJ2-1	-	CASSLDLSSYNEQFF	TGTGCCAGCAGCTTGGACCTTAGCTCCTACAATGAGCAGTTCTTC
once	TRBV24-1	TRBJ2-7	-	CATSDSSRASEQYF	TGTGCCACCAGTGATTCCAGCAGGGCCAGCGAGCAGTACTTC
-	TRBV2	TRBJ1-1	-	CASSEAYGVWGNTEAFF	TGTGCCAGCAGTGAAGCCTACGGGGTGTGGGGGAACACTGAAGCTTTCTTT
-	TRBV27	TRBJ2-7	-	CASSKAAGLNYEQYF	TGTGCCAGCAGTAAGGCGGCAGGGCTAAACTACGAGCAGTACTTC
-	TRBV15	TRBJ2-3	-	CATSRPTSDTQYF	TGTGCCACCAGCAGACCTACTTCGGATACGCAGTATTTT
few	TRBV6-1	TRBJ1-2	-	CASSEARGNSDGYTF	TGTGCCAGCAGTGAAGCGCGAGGGAATTCTGATGGCTACACCTTC
-	TRBV27	TRBJ2-3	TRBD2	CASSLSSTSGKAVDTQYF	TGTGCCAGCAGTTTATCTTCGACTAGCGGGAAGGCGGTAGATACGCAGTATTTT
-	TRBV19	TRBJ2-3	TRBD1	CAIGQGSTDTQYF	TGTGCCATCGGACAGGGGAGCACAGATACGCAGTATTTT
once	TRBV3-1/TRBV3-2	TRBJ2-1	-	CASSQAVGFEEFF	TGTGCCAGCAGCCAAGCGGTCGGTTTTGAAGAGTTCTTC
-	TRBV5-6	TRBJ1-4	TRBD1	CASKNRGSLGKLFF	TGTGCCAGCAAAAACAGGGGGTCTCTCGGAAAACTGTTTTTT
once	TRBV5-1	TRBJ2-2	TRBD2	CASSPKGLAGWELFF	TGCGCCAGCAGCCCCAAAGGGCTAGCGGGGTGGGAGCTGTTTTTT
-	TRBV6-6	TRBJ1-2	TRBD1	CASSYEGTDGYTF	TGTGCCAGCAGTTACGAGGGGACAGACGGCTACACCTTC
-	TRBV7-2	TRBJ1-1	-	CASSLGQNTEAFF	TGTGCCAGCAGCTTAGGGCAGAACACTGAAGCTTTCTTT
-	TRBV7-6	TRBJ1-5	TRBD1	CASSPWGQQSNQPQHF	TGTGCCAGCAGCCCATGGGGACAGCAAAGCAATCAGCCCCAGCATTTT
-	TRBV12-3/TRBV12-4	TRBJ1-1	-	CASSLDTRPEAFF	TGTGCCAGCAGTTTGGACACGCGGCCTGAAGCTTTCTTT
-	TRBV19	TRBJ2-1	TRBD1	CASTGGTGYAEQFF	TGTGCCAGTACCGGCGGGACAGGGTACGCCGAGCAGTTCTTC
-	TRBV5-1	TRBJ2-2	TRBD2	CASSLDSGGANGELFF	TGCGCCAGCAGCTTGGATTCCGGGGGGGCCAACGGGGAGCTGTTTTTT
-	TRBV6-5	TRBJ1-1	TRBD1	CAGSPGDRNILFF	TGTGCCGGTTCTCCTGGGGACAGAAATATTCTTTTCTTT
-	TRBV7-6	TRBJ2-1	-	CASSLTSGIVEGEQFF	TGTGCCAGCAGCTTAACGTCAGGGATCGTCGAAGGGGAGCAGTTCTTC
-	TRBV28	TRBJ2-5	-	CASSFYGRGEETQYF	TGTGCCAGCAGTTTTTACGGCAGGGGAGAGGAGACCCAGTACTTC
-	TRBV7-7	TRBJ2-1	-	CASSLTGSEQFF	TGTGCTAGCAGCTTAACGGGGTCTGAGCAGTTCTTC
-	TRBV6-1	TRBJ1-2	-	CASSEAAGAHYGYTF	TGTGCCAGCAGTGAAGCGGCGGGGGCGCACTATGGCTACACCTTC
-	TRBV7-2	TRBJ2-1	TRBD2	CASSLMGLNNEQFF	TGTGCCAGCAGCTTAATGGGACTAAACAATGAGCAGTTCTTC